Sequencing of this T cell receptor (beta chain) was carried out in a study of early T cells in non-severe SARS-CoV-2 infection. As part of library construction, unique molecular identifiers were attached to individual cDNA molecules. Using its own MiXCR run on the 5' RACE reads, TCRdb lists one record per CDR3 protein. The sample holds around 70,000 distinct CDR3 sequences, approximately 9.1% seen once. Study conclusions and caveats: Using VDJdb, the matching emphasized anti-spike CD8 responses while missing private and CD4 specificities.

In this sample, this clonotype turned up a few times. Its matching antigen is unknown. The CDR3 loop spans 14 amino acids. J gave up 6 bases and V 6 bases, and 9 bases lay outside the gene matches. CDR1 and CDR2 from the germline V gene are ENHRY and SYGVKD. The chain employs TRBV10-3 and TRBJ2-3, with 7 bases identical to TRBD2. This clonotype was sampled from an adult who was a healthcare worker with PCR-confirmed SARS-CoV-2 infection or an uninfected control (not recorded which). The sequenced sample consisted of whole blood. The CDR3 reads CAIRPSGGQDTQYF. CDR3 sequence (DNA): TGTGCCATCAGGCCTAGCGGAGGGCAGGATACGCAGTATTTT.